This TCR beta chain was documented in a study of blood T cell repertoires in COVID-19. Sequencing was performed with immunoSEQ multiplex PCR; in TCRdb, only in-frame clones are kept and a portion is missing. This repertoire shows 130,000 to 150,000 clones, roughly 81% found once; its top ten account for roughly 7.7%. Germline CDR1 reads KGHSH; CDR2 reads LQKENI. Between the trimmed V and J ends, which lost 2 bases and 0 bases, there was a span of 17 bases. The CDR3 is made up of 18 amino acids. This chain uses TRBV18 with TRBJ1-3, with no clear D. The sequence derives from a human donor with acute or convalescent COVID-19. The donor label of this sample is uncertain. Sample: peripheral blood. CDR3 region: CASSPTAAGSSSGNTIYF. The CDR3 nucleotides are TGTGCCAGCTCACCAACGGCCGCCGGGAGCAGCTCTGGAAACACCATATATTTT.